This is a list of T cell receptor beta chains from one sample in a study of shared T cell receptors in the human thymus. The protocol was immunoSEQ multiplex PCR, while the TCRdb copy is restricted to in-frame clones and leaves out a portion. The repertoire holds approximately 490,000 clones, with around 78% as singletons. The same sample was also studied in work on human thymus T cells.

The sequencing sample was made of thymocytes. Every receptor here comes from a boy in the first two years of life with a congenital heart defect. Each CDR3 is given with its conserved first and last residue. D genes are given only for firm matches.

>NA|TRBJ2-7|TRBV5-1|12
CASSPPGYEQYF
>NA|TRBJ1-5|TRBV18|15
CASSPPRWGDQPQHF
>TRBD2|TRBJ2-7|TRBV11-2|17
CASSKCPLAESSYEQYF
>TRBD1|TRBJ1-3|TRBV4-2|15
CASSQEGQSGNTIYF
>NA|TRBJ2-3|TRBV7-9|16
CASSQGTPGPTDTQYF
>TRBD1|TRBJ2-3|TRBV4-3|16
CASCQGQGKCTDTQYF
>NA|TRBJ1-2|TRBV4-1|17
CASSQPFDRTSNYGYTF
>TRBD2|TRBJ2-7|TRBV5-8|14
CASSSSGGSYEQYF
>TRBD1|TRBJ2-1|TRBV5-4|16
CASSASGTGVYNEQFF
>TRBD1|TRBJ1-3|TRBV6-1|13
CAGSGTGGNTIYF
>TRBD1|TRBJ1-1|TRBV5-1|15
CASSLVGTVNTEAFF
>TRBD2|TRBJ2-5|TRBV11-3|15
CASSPLSGSEETQYF
>NA|TRBJ2-1|TRBV14|14
CASSSDSYYNEQFF
>NA|TRBJ2-4|TRBV28|15
CASSLRSLAKNIQYF
>TRBD2|TRBJ2-3|TRBV29-1|15
CSVPPLAGDTYTQYF
>TRBD2|TRBJ2-7|TRBV2|15
CASISGGLVIYEQYF
>NA|TRBJ1-1|TRBV30|13
CAWSVGGSSEAFF
>NA|TRBJ2-7|TRBV5-6|12
CASSSQGYEQYF
>TRBD2|TRBJ2-3|TRBV4-2|20
CASSQDELAGGPRVGSVQYF
>NA|TRBJ2-1|TRBV11-3|13
CASSFHPGNEQFF
>NA|TRBJ1-4|TRBV4-3|16
CASSQELGAGMGKLFF
>TRBD2|TRBJ2-7|TRBV5-6|17
CASSSPASGSVSYEQYF
>NA|TRBJ1-2|TRBV28|13
CASSPRLSYGYTF
>NA|TRBJ1-3|TRBV14|18
CASSRKRSRRSSGNTIYF
>TRBD1|TRBJ2-1|TRBV7-9|17
CASSPRGPGQPDNEQFF
>TRBD2|TRBJ2-7|TRBV18|14
CASSLGTSGDEQYF
>NA|TRBJ2-5|TRBV4-3|14
CASSRATRQETQYF
>TRBD1|TRBJ1-2|TRBV20-1|10
CSATGDGYTF
>NA|TRBJ1-2|TRBV6-1|12
CASGTTNYGYTF
>NA|TRBJ2-7|TRBV7-2|15
CASSWVSRGIYEQYF
>TRBD1|TRBJ1-3|TRBV29-1|16
CSVTLDRALSGNTIYF
>TRBD1|TRBJ2-1|TRBV30|16
CAWSAETGTGRNEQFF
>NA|TRBJ2-1|TRBV4-1|18
CASSHVNGFTGSYNEQFF
>TRBD1|TRBJ1-1|TRBV6-5|14
CASSYPTDRDQAFF
>TRBD2|TRBJ2-1|TRBV12-5|16
CASALSRGRSYNEQFF
>TRBD2|TRBJ2-1|TRBV29-1|14
CSLEASGRPYEQFF
>NA|TRBJ2-7|TRBV12-5|20
CASGLVRWMRGSGHANEQYF
>NA|TRBJ2-3|TRBV19|15
CASSIEGGQIDTQYF
>NA|TRBJ2-5|TRBV14|17
CASSQPLGTRDKETQYF
>NA|TRBJ2-1|TRBV28|13
CASSLSGYNEQFF
>NA|TRBJ1-2|TRBV28|15
CASSSRGGLHYGYTF
>TRBD1|TRBJ1-5|TRBV2|16
CASSEGDRGKNQPQHF
>NA|TRBJ1-1|TRBV7-9|13
CASSLTGGTEAFF
>NA|TRBJ1-5|TRBV10-1|13
CASQQTSNQPQHF
>TRBD1|TRBJ1-5|TRBV7-2|16
CASSLMTGRGNQPQHF
>TRBD1|TRBJ1-4|TRBV9|17
CASSVAGAGGNNEKLFF
>NA|TRBJ2-3|TRBV29-1|12
CSVGQVTDTQYF
>NA|TRBJ2-7|TRBV4-2|16
CASSQGGSGSPHEQYF
>TRBD2|TRBJ2-3|TRBV11-3|20
CASSLGGTSGSSNGTDTQYF